A single sample is the source of the 20 T cell receptor beta chains below, sequenced in a study of blood T cell repertoires in COVID-19. Assay: immunoSEQ multiplex PCR; the TCRdb copy retains only in-frame clones and omits some. The repertoire holds about 280,000 clones, more than 70% seen once, with 10% to 12% in the top ten. Source material: peripheral blood. The receptors originated from a young woman with COVID-19, enrolled during active disease.

The chain joins TRBV5-5 to TRBJ2-7; possibly TRBD1 for D (6 bases). The CDR3 runs 17 residues. V was pared by 2 bases and J by 4 bases, with 22 bases between. Germline V gene sequence: CDR1 SGHKS, CDR2 YYEKEE (reference sequence). The CDR3 region has the DNA TGTGCCAGCAGCTTTCCCCATTTACAGGGTAATCTTTACGAGCAGTACTTC. Its translation: CASSFPHLQGNLYEQYF.

This clone was found a few times. This chain joins TRBV2 and TRBJ1-2; 11 bases are shared with TRBD1. The CDR3 sequence is 14 residues long. Germline loops: CDR1 SNHLY, CDR2 FYNNEI. The V and J ends lost 6 bases and 2 bases, in that order; junction bases with no gene match: 2. The CDR3 nucleotides read TGTGCCAGCAGCCGGACAGGGGGCAACTATGGCTACACCTTC. This codes for CASSRTGGNYGYTF.

The rearrangement uses TRBV19 and TRBJ2-1; a weak D match, TRBD2 (6 bases). Germline assignment: CDR1 LNHDA and CDR2 SQIVND (reference sequence). The CDR3 is 16 residues long. V gave up 0 bases and J gave up 5 bases, with 14 bases separating them. As DNA, the CDR3 is TGTGCCAGTAGTATAGATCCCCTAGCGCCCAACAATGAGCAGTTCTTC. This sequence encodes CASSIDPLAPNNEQFF.

This clone was detected only a few times. J is TRBJ1-1 and V is TRBV9; D may be TRBD1 (5 bases). This CDR3 has 15 amino acids. V was pared by 5 bases and J by 10 bases, with 24 bases between. CDR1 SGDLS and CDR2 YYNGEE come from the germline V gene. CDR3 in amino acids: CASSVGGGFSEAAFF. CDR3 bases: TGTGCCAGCAGTGTTGGGGGAGGTTTCTCTGAAGCAGCTTTCTTT. Full variable domain (rest looked up from reference TRBV9 and TRBJ1-1): DSGVTQTPKHLITATGQRVTLRCSPRSGDLSVYWYQQSLDQGLQFLIQYYNGEERAKGNILERFSAQQFPDLHSELNLSSLELGDSALYFCASSVGGGFSEAAFFGQGTRLTVV.

This clone was observed a few times. The DNA for the CDR3 is TGTGCCTGGAGTAATATATATGGCTACACCTTC. It codes for CAWSNIYGYTF. V and J are TRBV30 and TRBJ1-2, with D unclear. V dropped 2 bases and J dropped 5 bases, with 6 bases sitting between them. The CDR3 consists of 11 residues. Germline V lookup: CDR1 GTSNPN, CDR2 SVGIG (reference sequence).

This chain links TRBV5-1 with TRBJ2-5; 8 nucleotides agree with TRBD2. There are 16 residues in the CDR3. The trim removed 0 bases at V and 4 bases at J, leaving 8 bases unmatched. Germline-derived CDR1 and CDR2 are SGHRS and YFSETQ. The CDR3 nucleotides are TGCGCCAGCAGCTTGGGGACGGGAGGGCCGGGAGAGACCCAGTACTTC. It is translated as CASSLGTGGPGETQYF.

The chain employs TRBV4-2 and TRBJ1-1, with a tentative D call TRBD1 (6 bases). The V end was cut by 3 bases, the J end by 2 bases, with 7 bases between. CDR1 and CDR2 (germline): LGHNA, YNFKEQ. The CDR3 totals 13 residues. The CDR3 nucleotides read TGTGCCAGCAGCCAGGGGGCCAACACTGAAGCTTTCTTT. Its protein is CASSQGANTEAFF.

This sequence joins TRBV2 and TRBJ2-7, with 8 bases identical to TRBD2. The germline V gene encodes CDR1 SNHLY and CDR2 FYNNEI. This CDR3 is 14 amino acids long. The ends lost 6 bases at V and 6 bases at J; junction bases unmatched: 10. In DNA, the CDR3 is TGTGCCAGCAGATCCGGGGGGGCCCTGGCCGAGCAGTACTTC. This codes for CASRSGGALAEQYF.

The rearrangement links TRBV10-3 to TRBJ2-1; TRBD2 matches at 14 bases. Germline values: CDR1 ENHRY, CDR2 SYGVKD. Losses at the gene ends were 5 bases for V and 2 bases for J; bases not matched to a gene: 8. The CDR3 consists of 18 residues. The CDR3 region is CAISRTGTSGSTYNEQFF. CDR3 coding DNA: TGTGCCATCAGTAGAACCGGGACTAGCGGGAGTACCTACAATGAGCAGTTCTTC.

The chain joins TRBV5-6 to TRBJ2-1; 7 bases map to TRBD1. Germline V gives CDR1 SGHDT, CDR2 YYEEEE. The CDR3 consists of 16 residues. The J segment lost 2 bases and the V segment lost 2 bases, leaving 7 bases of the junction unmatched. The CDR3 loop is CASSLRRQGPYNEQFF. The CDR3 region has the DNA TGTGCCAGCAGCTTACGACGACAGGGACCCTACAATGAGCAGTTCTTC.

V and J are TRBV28 and TRBJ2-7, with 7 bases aligning to TRBD1. V gave up 4 bases and J gave up 1 base; unmatched junction bases: 4. Per the germline V gene, CDR1 is MDHEN and CDR2 is SYDVKM. The CDR3 runs 14 residues. The CDR3 protein is CASSSPDRSYEQYF. CDR3 DNA sequence: TGTGCCAGCAGTTCCCCGGACAGGTCCTACGAGCAGTACTTC.

This clone has just one count. CDR3 amino acids: CASSLAGLIQETQYF. The CDR3 coding sequence is TGTGCCAGCAGCCTAGCGGGGCTAATCCAAGAGACCCAGTACTTC. The rearrangement links TRBV3-1 (or the pseudogene TRBV3-2) to TRBJ2-5; 8 bases map to TRBD2. The V gene's germline CDR1 is LGHDT and CDR2 YNNKEL (reference sequence). The CDR3 contains 15 residues. V shed 4 bases, J shed 1 base, and the junction held 5 bases outside the gene matches.

This chain links TRBV9 with TRBJ2-3; D is ambiguous. CDR3 length equals 13 residues. Germline V gives CDR1 SGDLS, CDR2 YYNGEE. V was clipped by 5 bases and J by 6 bases, with 13 bases between them. CDR3 loop: CASSILLRDTQYF. CDR3 in DNA: TGTGCCAGCAGTATCCTTCTGCGGGATACGCAGTATTTT.

The chain recombines TRBV7-2 with TRBJ2-1, with 8 bases identical to TRBD2. The CDR3 extends over 15 amino acids. V trimming: 5 bases; J trimming: 6 bases; junction bases outside the gene matches: 9. Germline CDR1 SGHTA, CDR2 FQGNSA. The CDR3 coding sequence is TGTGCCAGCAGCCCCCAGAGCGGGAGAGTCAATGAGCAGTTCTTC. Its translation: CASSPQSGRVNEQFF.

To note about this clone: The sample holds other DNA sequences that translate to the same CDR3. In DNA form, the CDR3 reads TGTGCCAGCAGTCCGGGACAGGGCTACGAGCAGTACTTC. Protein sequence: CASSPGQGYEQYF. This chain uses TRBV12-3 or TRBV12-4 with TRBJ2-7; 9 nucleotides agree with TRBD1. The CDR3 length is 13 residues. The V and J ends lost 5 bases and 3 bases, in that order; junction bases with no gene match: 2.

CDR3 loop: CASTPSRLAETLPYEQYF. The CDR3, as DNA: TGTGCCAGCACCCCCAGCCGGCTAGCGGAAACCCTACCCTACGAGCAGTACTTC. The V call is TRBV11-2, the J call TRBJ2-7, with 7 positions matching TRBD2. V trimming: 7 bases; J trimming: 2 bases; junction bases outside the gene matches: 20. This CDR3 is 18 amino acids long. In germline, CDR1 is SGHAT, CDR2 FQNNGV.

DNA for the CDR3: TGTGCCAGCAGCTTAACACTAGTAACCGGGGAGCTGTTTTTT. Protein: CASSLTLVTGELFF. The V and J genes are TRBV5-6 and TRBJ2-2; TRBD2 might be the D (5 bases). V gave up 2 bases and J gave up 5 bases, with 10 bases separating them. The V gene's germline CDR1 is SGHDT and CDR2 YYEEEE. This CDR3 comprises 14 residues.

V and J are TRBV5-5 and TRBJ2-7; 9 bases line up with TRBD2. This CDR3 has 17 amino acids. Germline V gene lookup returns CDR1 SGHKS and CDR2 YYEKEE (reference sequence). V lost 4 bases to trimming and J lost 4 bases; unmatched junction nucleotides: 15. CDR3 sequence (DNA): TGTGCCAGCAGCGTGGGGAGTCTCCTAGCGGGACTTTACGAGCAGTACTTC. Translation gives CASSVGSLLAGLYEQYF.

This chain uses TRBV7-2 with TRBJ2-1; TRBD2 matches 12 bases. Germline-derived CDR1 and CDR2 are SGHTA and FQGNSA. V was clipped by 5 bases and J by 10 bases; unmatched bases: 6. This CDR3 region has 14 residues. Here the CDR3 DNA reads TGTGCCAGCAGCCTAACTAGCGGGAGGAGAGAGCAGTTCTTC. Translating gives CASSLTSGRREQFF.

CDR3 sequence (DNA): TGCAGCGTTGGCTACAGGGGAATCTATGGCTACACCTTC. It codes for CSVGYRGIYGYTF. This sequence joins TRBV29-1 and TRBJ1-2; 7 bases fit TRBD1. CDR3 length: 13 amino acids. V was pared by 4 bases and J by 4 bases, with 6 bases of the junction left unmatched. The germline V gene encodes CDR1 SQVTM and CDR2 ANQGSEA.